This TCR beta chain was captured in a study of blood T cell repertoires in COVID-19. Study at large: Sites across the United States, Italy and Spain contributed samples from acute and convalescent COVID-19.

The CDR3 runs 16 residues. Trimming removed 0 bases at V and 0 bases at J, with 11 bases between. Germline V gives CDR1 LGHNA, CDR2 YSLEER. Profiling relied on immunoSEQ multiplex PCR, and the TCRdb table lists in-frame clones only, not all of them. The sample has 170,000 or so clones; about 80% are singletons. This clonotype was obtained from a man in his 70s with active or convalescent COVID-19. Sequencing was carried out using peripheral blood. V and J are TRBV4-3 and TRBJ1-1; D is ambiguous. The CDR3 loop reads CASSQDSTTLNTEAFF. CDR3 DNA sequence: TGCGCCAGCAGCCAAGATTCGACGACTTTGAACACTGAAGCTTTCTTT.